The 5 T cell receptor beta chains below all came from one sample that was sequenced in a study of technical replicates of blood from a few donors. TCRdb keeps only in-frame clones here, not all; method: immunoSEQ multiplex PCR. The sample consists of 65,000 to 70,000 clones, about 87% of them appearing once. The sample comprised PBMCs. The receptors originated from a human donor in good health. Some clones in this sample may be carry-over from other donors' samples.

This chain connects TRBV4-1 to TRBJ2-2; 7 positions match TRBD1. The junction had 4 bases not matched to a gene; V was cut back by 6 bases and J by 0 bases. This CDR3 has 15 residues. Germline V gene data show CDR1 as MGHRA and CDR2 as YSYEKL. As DNA, the CDR3 is TGCGCCAGCAGTCCCGGGACAGCGAACACCGGGGAGCTGTTTTTT. Protein sequence: CASSPGTANTGELFF.

The J gene is TRBJ1-5, the V gene TRBV19; TRBD1 matches at 10 bases. V gave up 3 bases and J gave up 6 bases; unmatched junction bases: 8. Per the germline V gene, CDR1 is LNHDA and CDR2 is SQIVND (reference sequence). The CDR3 is 16 residues long. In DNA form, the CDR3 reads TGTGCCAGTAGTATTGAGACAGGGGGCGCAGGTCAGCCCCAGCATTTT. It translates to CASSIETGGAGQPQHF.

V usage is TRBV27 and J usage is TRBJ2-6; D remains unclear. Germline V gene lookup returns CDR1 MNHEY and CDR2 SMNVEV (reference sequence). The CDR3 is made up of 19 amino acids. The V end lost 0 bases, the J end lost 0 bases, and 15 bases lay between the germline ends. CDR3 region: CASSLSIQRLVSGANVLTF. In nucleotides, the CDR3 is TGTGCCAGCAGTTTATCGATTCAGCGCCTTGTCTCTGGGGCCAACGTCCTGACTTTC.

This sequence joins TRBV2 and TRBJ2-1, with D tentatively TRBD2 (5 bases). The CDR3 is made up of 15 amino acids. With 0 bases removed from V and 6 bases from J, the gap between germline ends came to 12 bases. The V gene's germline CDR1 is SNHLY and CDR2 FYNNEI. The CDR3 bases are TGTGCCAGCAGTGAAGCGCTACTAGAGACCAATGAGCAGTTCTTC. This sequence encodes CASSEALLETNEQFF.

The chain joins TRBV16 to TRBJ2-7; D call uncertain. This CDR3 contains 14 residues. Trimming removed 3 bases from V and 3 bases from J, with 12 bases in between. Germline assignment: CDR1 KGHSY and CDR2 FQNENV. For the CDR3, the DNA is TGTGCCAGCAGCCATCTAGATTCGCTCTACGAGCAGTACTTC. This encodes CASSHLDSLYEQYF.